The T cell receptor beta chain described here comes from a study of blood T cell repertoires in COVID-19. Study-level background: Donors in the United States, Italy and Spain gave samples during acute or convalescent COVID-19. The cDNA or gDNA used as material had been derived from T cells, B-cell-depleted T cells, or PBMCs.

The method was immunoSEQ multiplex PCR; TCRdb's version includes in-frame clones alone and lacks a portion of them. The sample carries around 230,000 clones, more than 75% recorded once. The germline V and J ends were trimmed by 3 bases and 3 bases, with 12 bases remaining between them. The CDR3 is 14 amino acids. Germline CDR1 and CDR2: DFQATT and SNEGSKA (reference sequence). Recruitment covered about two dozen US areas and drew participants whose ages spanned roughly 18 to 89 years. Self-reported history from a screening survey and questionnaire set each donor's cohort. The sequenced sample was PBMCs or T cells enriched from blood (not recorded which). The origin of this receptor is a woman in her forties with acute COVID-19. The chain couples TRBV20-1 to TRBJ2-1; a possible D gene is TRBD2 (5 bases). Written as DNA, the CDR3 is TGCAGTGCTAGTCGTAGCGCTAACTACAATGAGCAGTTCTTC. Protein product: CSASRSANYNEQFF.